The 15 T cell receptor beta chains below all came from one sample that was sequenced in a study of T cells expressing NK-cell markers. From the 5' RACE reads, TCRdb lists one entry per CDR3 protein and no DNA. This listing includes roughly 430,000 distinct CDR3 sequences. Sequencing was done on a sample of blood T cells: a sorted CD56 or NKG2C T cell subset, CD4+ or CD8+ T cells, or bulk PBMC T cells (not recorded which). These receptors originate from a woman aged 18-69 years in good health.

The V and J genes are TRBV20-1 and TRBJ2-7; the TRBD2 assignment by TCRdb is unverifiable without DNA. Germline values: CDR1 DFQATT, CDR2 SNEGSKA (reference sequence). The length of the CDR3 is 14 residues. The CDR3 is CSAVAGALSYEQYF.

The chain uses TRBV19 and TRBJ2-7; TCRdb outputs TRBD1, but without DNA this stays unchecked. Per the germline V gene, CDR1 is LNHDA and CDR2 is SQIVND (reference sequence). CDR3 length: 14 residues. This CDR3 reads CASSIGTGKYEQYF.

The J gene is TRBJ2-1, the V gene TRBV29-1. CDR1 and CDR2 from the germline V gene are SQVTM and ANQGSEA. The CDR3 totals 11 residues. The CDR3 reads CSVDSHGEQFF.

The rearrangement links TRBV9 to TRBJ2-6; absent DNA, TCRdb's TRBD1 call cannot be checked. The CDR3 runs 16 residues. The germline V gene encodes CDR1 SGDLS and CDR2 YYNGEE. CDR3 in amino acids: CASRGGGYSWANVLTF.

The chain links TRBV23-1 to TRBJ2-7; the TCRdb D gene call, TRBD1, has no DNA to confirm it. TRBV23-1 is filed as an ORF, its function uncertain. This CDR3 has 14 amino acids. This chain's CDR3 is CASSHDRPSYEQYF.

The V call is TRBV30, the J call TRBJ1-6. The CDR3 length is 13 residues. In germline, CDR1 is GTSNPN, CDR2 SVGIG (reference sequence). CDR3 amino acids: CAWVKGANSPLHF.

The V and J genes are TRBV20-1 and TRBJ2-1; the D gene TCRdb calls, TRBD2, cannot be checked with no DNA. The CDR3 is made up of 18 amino acids. Germline values: CDR1 DFQATT, CDR2 SNEGSKA (reference sequence). The chain's CDR3 is CSARPTRLTSSSYNEQFF.

The chain employs TRBV15 and TRBJ2-1; the D call of TRBD2 rests on TCRdb alone, since no DNA is present to check it. The CDR3 spans 14 residues. Germline V gene data show CDR1 as LNHNV and CDR2 as YYDKDF (reference sequence). The CDR3 spells CATNTSGRRDEQFF.

The chain has TRBV27 and TRBJ2-7. CDR1 is MNHEY and CDR2 is SMNVEV in the germline V gene (reference sequence). The CDR3 spans 13 residues. CDR3 sequence reads: CASSLGQTYEQYF.

The chain couples TRBV27 to TRBJ1-2; the TCRdb call, TRBD1, lacks DNA for checking. CDR3 size: 13 residues. The germline gives CDR1 MNHEY, CDR2 SMNVEV (reference sequence). The CDR3 protein is CASSLGQGISYTF.

V gene TRBV6-5 combines with J gene TRBJ2-3; TCRdb reports TRBD2, a call that lacks DNA to check it against. CDR3 length: 15 amino acids. Germline values: CDR1 MNHEY, CDR2 SVGAGI. CDR3 loop: CASSFNSRGGDTQYF.

The chain has TRBV20-1 and TRBJ1-4. Germline lookup yields CDR1 DFQATT and CDR2 SNEGSKA (reference sequence). The CDR3 is 12 residues long. This CDR3 is CSARDLFEKLFF.

The chain joins TRBV4-3 to TRBJ1-4; TCRdb selects TRBD1, and the lack of DNA leaves this call unchecked. This CDR3 contains 14 residues. The germline CDR1 and CDR2 sequences are LGHNA and YSLEER. CDR3 region: CASSQARPGEKLFF.

V and J are TRBV7-2 and TRBJ2-7; without DNA, the TCRdb call of TRBD2 cannot be checked. The CDR3 totals 14 residues. Looked up from germline, CDR1 is SGHTA and CDR2 is FQGNSA. The CDR3 loop reads CASRLGLGGNGQYF.

The V and J genes are TRBV20-1 and TRBJ2-1; the D call of TRBD1 rests on TCRdb alone, since no DNA is present to check it. The germline gives CDR1 DFQATT, CDR2 SNEGSKA (reference sequence). This CDR3 contains 14 residues. The CDR3 region is CSALSAGEGNEQFF.